This T cell receptor (beta chain) was captured by sequencing in a study of shared clonotypes between healthy human individuals. This CDR3 region has 16 residues. Between the trimmed V and J ends, which lost 4 bases and 4 bases, there was a span of 17 bases. The germline V gene has CDR1 SGHRS and CDR2 YFSETQ. Profiled with immunoSEQ multiplex PCR; TCRdb holds only in-frame clones, not every one. Of about 2.1 million clones in the sample, 85% to 95% were seen once. Study results and caveats: Clonotypes that were shared across a handful of donors made up 4% to 6% of naive CD4 clonotypes.

As concerns this clone: Antigen: not known.

CD45RO-negative cells were positively selected for CCR7, leaving out terminally differentiated effector memory CD45RA+ cells. This chain joins TRBV5-1 and TRBJ2-2; D remains unclear. Source material: naive CD8+ T cells from PBMCs. The clonotype was recovered from a man aged 18-30 years in good health. Some clones in this sample may be carry-over from other donors' samples. This chain's CDR3 is CASSGWVSGGTGELFF. Here the CDR3 DNA reads TGCGCCAGCAGCGGGTGGGTGTCAGGTGGCACCGGGGAGCTGTTTTTT.